The clone carrying this T cell receptor (beta chain) was observed a few times. Its antigen is not identified. This specimen belongs to a study of T-cell reconstitution after alpha-beta-depleted transplantation in children. Unique molecular identifiers were used to barcode this TCRbeta library. TCRdb reanalysed the PCR reads using MiXCR and keeps one entry per CDR3 protein. The sample has fewer than 500,000 distinct CDR3 sequences; about 45% are singletons. The CDR3 has 12 residues. Trimming pared 9 bases from V and 5 bases from J, leaving 13 bases between. From germline, CDR1 is MGHDK and CDR2 SYGVNS. Study-wide results and limits: Counts and diversity of T cells one year after transplant came mostly from newly produced T cells. Several hundred expanded graft clones reportedly were the source of alpha-beta T cells about two months after transplant. After transplant, high TCRbeta diversity at day 60 in some patients arose from surviving recipient T cells and thymic progenitors.

Sample: PBMCs, taken before TCRalphabeta/CD19-depleted stem cell transplant. The chain employs TRBV25-1 and TRBJ1-1, with D possibly being TRBD1 (5 bases). This clonotype was obtained from a girl aged 2-10 years with aplastic anemia, due to receive a stem cell transplant. The CDR3 coding sequence is TGTGCCAGTCGAGCGGGACGGACTGAAGCTTTCTTT. Its protein product is CASRAGRTEAFF.